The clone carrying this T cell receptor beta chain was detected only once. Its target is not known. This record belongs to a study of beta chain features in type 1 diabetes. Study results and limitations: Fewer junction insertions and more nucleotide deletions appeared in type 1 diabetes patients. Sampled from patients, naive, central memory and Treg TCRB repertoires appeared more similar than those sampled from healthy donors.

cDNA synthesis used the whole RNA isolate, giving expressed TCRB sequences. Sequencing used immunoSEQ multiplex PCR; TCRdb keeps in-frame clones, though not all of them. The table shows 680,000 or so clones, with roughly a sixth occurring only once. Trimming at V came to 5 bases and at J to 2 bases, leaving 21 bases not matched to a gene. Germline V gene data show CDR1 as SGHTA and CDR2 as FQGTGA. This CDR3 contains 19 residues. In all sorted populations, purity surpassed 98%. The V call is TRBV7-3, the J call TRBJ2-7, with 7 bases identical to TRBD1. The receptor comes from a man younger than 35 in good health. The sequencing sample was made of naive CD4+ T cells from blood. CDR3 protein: CASSLLRLMGTEAAYEQYF. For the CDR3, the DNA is TGTGCCAGCAGCCTCTTAAGGTTGATGGGGACAGAAGCCGCCTACGAGCAGTACTTC.